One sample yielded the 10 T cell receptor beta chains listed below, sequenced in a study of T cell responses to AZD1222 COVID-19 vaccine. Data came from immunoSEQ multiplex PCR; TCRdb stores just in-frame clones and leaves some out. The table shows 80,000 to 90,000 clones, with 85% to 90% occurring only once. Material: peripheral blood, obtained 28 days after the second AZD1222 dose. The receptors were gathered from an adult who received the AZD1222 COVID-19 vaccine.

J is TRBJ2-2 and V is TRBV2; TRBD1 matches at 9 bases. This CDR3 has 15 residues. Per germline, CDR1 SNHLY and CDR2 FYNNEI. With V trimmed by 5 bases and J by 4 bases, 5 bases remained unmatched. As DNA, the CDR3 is TGTGCCAGCAGTCGGGACAGGGAGGGCACCGGGGAGCTGTTTTTT. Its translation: CASSRDREGTGELFF.

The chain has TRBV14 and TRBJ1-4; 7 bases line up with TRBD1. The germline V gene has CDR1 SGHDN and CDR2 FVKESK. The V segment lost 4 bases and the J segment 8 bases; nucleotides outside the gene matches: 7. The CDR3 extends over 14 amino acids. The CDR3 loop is CASSPRGRGEKLFF. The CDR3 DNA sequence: TGTGCCAGCAGCCCGAGGGGGCGCGGGGAAAAACTGTTTTTT. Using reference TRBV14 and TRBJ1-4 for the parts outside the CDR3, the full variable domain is EAGVTQFPSHSVIEKGQTVTLRCDPISGHDNLYWYRRVMGKEIKFLLHFVKESKQDESGMPNNRFLAERTGGTYSTLKVQPAELEDSGVYFCASSPRGRGEKLFFGSGTQLSVL.

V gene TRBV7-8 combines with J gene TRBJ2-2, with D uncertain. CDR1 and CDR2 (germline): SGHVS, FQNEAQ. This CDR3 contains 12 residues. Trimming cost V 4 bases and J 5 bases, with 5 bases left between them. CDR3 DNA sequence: TGTGCCAGCAGCTCAAAAACCGGGGAGCTGTTTTTT. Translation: CASSSKTGELFF.

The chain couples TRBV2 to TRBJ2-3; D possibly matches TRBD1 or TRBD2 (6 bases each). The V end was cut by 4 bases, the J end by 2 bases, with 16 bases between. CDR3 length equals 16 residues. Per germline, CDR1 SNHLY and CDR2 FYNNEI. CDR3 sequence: CASSVWGASLTDTQYF. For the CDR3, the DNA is TGTGCCAGCAGTGTGTGGGGGGCCTCCCTCACAGATACGCAGTATTTT.

The CDR3 bases are TGTGCCAGCATCGGAAACAGGGGCCACACAGATACGCAGTATTTT. The encoded protein is CASIGNRGHTDTQYF. This chain uses TRBV6-5 with TRBJ2-3; 7 bases are a match to TRBD1. After removal of 7 bases from V and 2 bases from J, the junction contained 9 bases not matched to a gene. This CDR3 is 15 amino acids long. Germline values: CDR1 MNHEY, CDR2 SVGAGI.

The CDR3 here is CASSATGPPDTQYF. The CDR3 nucleotides are TGTGCCAGCAGCGCAACAGGCCCCCCAGATACGCAGTATTTT. The chain employs TRBV7-3 and TRBJ2-3; possibly TRBD1 for D (5 bases). The V end lost 5 bases, the J end lost 4 bases, and 13 bases lay between the germline ends. This CDR3 has 14 amino acids. CDR1 SGHTA and CDR2 FQGTGA come from the germline V gene.

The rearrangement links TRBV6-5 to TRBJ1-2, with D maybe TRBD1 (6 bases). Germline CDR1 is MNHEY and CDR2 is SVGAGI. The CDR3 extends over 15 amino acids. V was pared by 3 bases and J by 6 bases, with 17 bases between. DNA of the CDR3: TGTGCCAGCAGTTATTTCTCGGGGGCTGGGGATGGCTACACCTTC. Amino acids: CASSYFSGAGDGYTF.

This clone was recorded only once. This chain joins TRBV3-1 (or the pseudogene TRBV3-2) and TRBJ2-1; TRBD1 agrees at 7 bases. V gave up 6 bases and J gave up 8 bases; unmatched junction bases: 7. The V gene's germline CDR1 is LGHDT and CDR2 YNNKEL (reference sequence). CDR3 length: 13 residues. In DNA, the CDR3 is TGTGCCAGCAGTAATCGACAGGGATATGAGCAGTTCTTC. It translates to CASSNRQGYEQFF.

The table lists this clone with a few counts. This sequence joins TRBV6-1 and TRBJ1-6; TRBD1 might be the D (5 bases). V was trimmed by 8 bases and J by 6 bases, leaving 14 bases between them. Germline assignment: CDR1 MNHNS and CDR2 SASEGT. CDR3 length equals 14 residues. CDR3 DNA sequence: TGTGCCAGCGGGGACGTGTCGGTTAATTCACCCCTCCACTTT. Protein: CASGDVSVNSPLHF.

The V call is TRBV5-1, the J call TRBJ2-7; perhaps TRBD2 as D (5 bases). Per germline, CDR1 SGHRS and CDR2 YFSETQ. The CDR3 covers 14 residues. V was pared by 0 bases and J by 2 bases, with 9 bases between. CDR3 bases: TGCGCCAGCAGCTTGGTTCGGGGAACCTACGAGCAGTACTTC. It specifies CASSLVRGTYEQYF.